Below are 21 T cell receptor beta chains sequenced from a single sample in a study of Ad26.COV2.S vaccination and SARS-CoV-2 variants. Treatment in this sample: approximately 18 received Ad26.COV2.S at low or high dose, single or two shots; 5 received placebo; per-sample allocation not given. Each sample was drawn 63 days after the first injection (of vaccine or placebo). Assay used: immunoSEQ multiplex PCR; TCRdb lists only in-frame clones, some missing. The sample has around 320,000 clones, about 86% seen once. The specimen was peripheral blood, collected in a trial of Ad26.COV2.S vaccine versus placebo. All receptors come from a person aged 18 to 59 who received the Ad26.COV2.S COVID-19 vaccine or a placebo.

CDR3 protein: CAWSPGGQGYGYTF. The DNA for the CDR3 is TGTGCCTGGAGCCCGGGGGGACAGGGTTATGGCTACACCTTC. The rearrangement links TRBV30 to TRBJ1-2, with TRBD1 matching over 9 bases. Germline values: CDR1 GTSNPN, CDR2 SVGIG (reference sequence). J lost 5 bases, V lost 3 bases, and 7 bases had no gene match. The CDR3 covers 14 residues.

The chain is built from TRBV5-1 and TRBJ1-1; D remains unclear. The V gene lost 0 bases and the J gene lost 0 bases, with 9 bases spanning the gap. This CDR3 contains 15 residues. Germline V gene lookup returns CDR1 SGHRS and CDR2 YFSETQ. The CDR3 bases are TGCGCCAGCAGCTTGGGGGCGGGAATGAACACTGAAGCTTTCTTT. Its protein is CASSLGAGMNTEAFF.

The J gene is TRBJ1-4, the V gene TRBV9, with TRBD1 identical over 8 bases. CDR3 size: 15 residues. Trimming at V came to 4 bases and at J to 3 bases, leaving 5 bases not matched to a gene. From germline, CDR1 is SGDLS and CDR2 YYNGEE. The CDR3 DNA follows: TGTGCCAGCAGCACAGGGGGGGGTGCTAATGAAAAACTGTTTTTT. Residues: CASSTGGGANEKLFF.

The chain links TRBV9 to TRBJ2-2; 10 bases are a match to TRBD1. CDR1 and CDR2 (germline): SGDLS, YYNGEE. The V and J ends lost 5 bases and 5 bases, in that order; junction bases with no gene match: 3. The CDR3 loop spans 14 amino acids. CDR3 loop: CASRGTGDTGELFF. The CDR3 nucleotides read TGTGCCAGCAGGGGGACAGGGGATACCGGGGAGCTGTTTTTT.

The chain employs TRBV10-3 and TRBJ2-7; 11 bases are a match to TRBD1. The V segment lost 2 bases and the J segment 8 bases; nucleotides outside the gene matches: 8. Germline V CDR1 and CDR2: ENHRY, SYGVKD. This CDR3 is 15 amino acids long. The CDR3 DNA sequence: TGTGCCATCAGTGAGAAAGGACAGGGGGCGAGTAAGCAGTACTTC. Residues: CAISEKGQGASKQYF.

The gene calls are TRBV5-1 and TRBJ1-2, with D tentatively TRBD1 (6 bases). The length of the CDR3 is 15 residues. Trimming took 0 bases from V and 5 from J, leaving 14 bases between them. The germline V gene has CDR1 SGHRS and CDR2 YFSETQ. CDR3 coding DNA: TGCGCCAGCAGCTTGGGTACAGGGATGGGGTATGGCTACACCTTC. Its protein is CASSLGTGMGYGYTF. Drawing the rest from reference TRBV5-1 and TRBJ1-2, the complete variable domain is KAGVTQTPRYLIKTRGQQVTLSCSPISGHRSVSWYQQTPGQGLQFLFEYFSETQRNKGNFPGRFSGRQFSNSRSEMNVSTLELGDSALYLCASSLGTGMGYGYTFGSGTRLTVV.

The sample holds one count of this clone. The chain couples TRBV5-1 to TRBJ1-4, with D possibly matching TRBD1 (6 bases). CDR1 is SGHRS, CDR2 YFSETQ, per germline. CDR3 length: 14 residues. V lost 7 bases, J lost 7 bases, and 17 bases lay in between. CDR3: CASGWGGGGEKLFF. DNA for the CDR3: TGCGCCAGCGGCTGGGGCGGGGGCGGTGAAAAACTGTTTTTT.

J is TRBJ1-6 and V is TRBV4-1; D ambiguous. Germline CDR1 is MGHRA and CDR2 is YSYEKL. V shed 10 bases and J shed 0 bases, with 13 bases lying between them. CDR3 length: 15 residues. The CDR3 loop is CATSSEGSYNSPLHF. As DNA, the CDR3 is TGCGCCACTTCCTCAGAGGGCTCCTATAATTCACCCCTCCACTTT.

The genes are TRBV3-1 (or the pseudogene TRBV3-2) and TRBJ2-7, with D perhaps TRBD2 (5 bases). The CDR3 totals 14 residues. Germline lookup yields CDR1 LGHDT and CDR2 YNNKEL (reference sequence). Trimming took off 4 bases at V and 0 bases at J, with 10 bases between the two ends. The CDR3 loop is CASSRLQNSYEQYF. DNA for the CDR3: TGTGCCAGCAGCCGACTACAAAACTCCTACGAGCAGTACTTC.

The chain is built from TRBV5-1 and TRBJ2-2; 9 bases match TRBD2. The J segment lost 1 base and the V segment lost 1 base, leaving 2 bases of the junction unmatched. This CDR3 spans 16 amino acids. Germline CDR1 is SGHRS and CDR2 is YFSETQ. The CDR3 is CASSLLLAGNTGELFF. The CDR3 region has the DNA TGCGCCAGCAGCTTGTTACTAGCGGGGAACACCGGGGAGCTGTTTTTT. Full variable domain (remainder filled in from reference TRBV5-1 and TRBJ2-2): KAGVTQTPRYLIKTRGQQVTLSCSPISGHRSVSWYQQTPGQGLQFLFEYFSETQRNKGNFPGRFSGRQFSNSRSEMNVSTLELGDSALYLCASSLLLAGNTGELFFGEGSRLTVL.

The chain joins TRBV7-2 to TRBJ2-5, with TRBD2 matching 8 bases. V shed 4 bases and J 2 bases; nucleotides not matched to a gene: 9. The CDR3 extends over 16 amino acids. Germline V gene data show CDR1 as SGHTA and CDR2 as FQGNSA. This chain's CDR3 is CASSSLGRGAQETQYF. In DNA form, the CDR3 reads TGTGCCAGCAGCTCCCTCGGGCGGGGGGCTCAAGAGACCCAGTACTTC.

This clone was recorded a few times. This chain uses TRBV9 with TRBJ1-2, with D maybe TRBD1 (5 bases). In germline, CDR1 is SGDLS, CDR2 YYNGEE. This CDR3 comprises 13 residues. Trimming pared 2 bases from V and 3 bases from J, leaving 8 bases between. The CDR3 nucleotides are TGTGCCAGCAGCGTTGCGGGGGACTATGGCTACACCTTC. It specifies CASSVAGDYGYTF.

The V gene is TRBV20-1, the J gene TRBJ1-2; D gene uncertain. The CDR3 extends over 13 amino acids. Germline V gene lookup returns CDR1 DFQATT and CDR2 SNEGSKA (reference sequence). V shed 3 bases and J shed 2 bases, with 10 bases lying between them. For the CDR3, the DNA is TGCAGTGCTAGTTTCCGTGGCAACTATGGCTACACCTTC. Protein: CSASFRGNYGYTF.

V and J are TRBV6-2 or TRBV6-3 and TRBJ1-1; D unresolved. The CDR3 runs to 14 residues. V shed 6 bases and J shed 4 bases, with 15 bases lying between them. The V gene's germline CDR1 is MNHEY and CDR2 SVGEGT. The CDR3 DNA is TGTGCCAGCAGCCCCCCTTACGCATCCACTGAAGCTTTCTTT. Translation: CASSPPYASTEAFF.

This chain links TRBV10-3 with TRBJ1-2; weak D call: TRBD1 (6 bases). V was trimmed by 8 bases and J by 6 bases, leaving 19 bases between them. The CDR3 length is 14 residues. CDR1 ENHRY and CDR2 SYGVKD come from the germline V gene. This CDR3 is CAISTEGGSHGYTF. CDR3 in DNA: TGTGCCATCTCCACCGAGGGGGGCTCTCATGGCTACACCTTC.

This clone was recorded only once. V is TRBV10-1 and J is TRBJ2-6; D unresolved. There are 21 residues in the CDR3. CDR1 is WNHNN and CDR2 is SYGVQD in the germline V gene (reference sequence). Between the trimmed V and J ends, which lost 5 bases and 0 bases, there was a span of 26 bases. The CDR3 DNA sequence: TGCGCCAGCAGTTATAACAACACAATCGTTGGACGGTCCTCTGGGGCCAACGTCCTGACTTTC. It specifies CASSYNNTIVGRSSGANVLTF.

The CDR3 is CASSYDVRGAFMRNTEAFF. The CDR3 coding sequence is TGTGCCAGCAGTTACGACGTCAGGGGGGCCTTTATGAGGAACACTGAAGCTTTCTTT. The chain employs TRBV6-2 or TRBV6-3 and TRBJ1-1; 7 nucleotides align to TRBD1. This CDR3 spans 19 amino acids. Germline V gene sequence: CDR1 MNHEY, CDR2 SVGEGT. The junction had 16 bases not matched to a gene; V was cut back by 2 bases and J by 1 base.

This clone came up once. The rearrangement links TRBV30 to TRBJ2-7; TRBD2 matches 7 bases. The V and J ends lost 2 bases and 9 bases, in that order; junction bases with no gene match: 13. There are 14 residues in the CDR3. The germline V gene encodes CDR1 GTSNPN and CDR2 SVGIG (reference sequence). CDR3 loop: CAWSTDGIGGGQYF. Written as DNA, the CDR3 is TGTGCCTGGAGTACGGACGGGATCGGCGGGGGGCAGTACTTC.

The CDR3 DNA is TGTGCCAGCAGCTTCAGCAAGGGCAATTCACCCCTCCACTTT. Its translation: CASSFSKGNSPLHF. The chain is built from TRBV5-6 and TRBJ1-6; D gene unclear. V shed 2 bases and J shed 7 bases, with 10 bases lying between them. This CDR3 region has 14 residues. Germline V gene lookup returns CDR1 SGHDT and CDR2 YYEEEE.

The V call is TRBV7-9, the J call TRBJ2-5, with 13 bases that match TRBD2. Per germline, CDR1 SEHNR and CDR2 FQNEAQ (reference sequence). V was pared by 7 bases and J by 8 bases, with 10 bases of the junction left unmatched. The CDR3 has 15 amino acids. The CDR3 DNA sequence: TGTGCCAGCACCCAACCCGGACTAGCGGGGGATACCCAGTACTTC. Encoded protein: CASTQPGLAGDTQYF.

The chain combines TRBV3-1 (or the pseudogene TRBV3-2) with TRBJ2-1, with 11 positions matching TRBD1. This CDR3 is built from 16 residues. The germline CDR1 and CDR2 sequences are LGHDT and YNNKEL (reference sequence). V lost 1 base, J lost 3 bases, and 2 bases stayed unmatched. The CDR3 loop is CASSQVGTGGYNEQFF. The DNA for the CDR3 is TGTGCCAGCAGCCAAGTAGGGACAGGGGGCTACAATGAGCAGTTCTTC.